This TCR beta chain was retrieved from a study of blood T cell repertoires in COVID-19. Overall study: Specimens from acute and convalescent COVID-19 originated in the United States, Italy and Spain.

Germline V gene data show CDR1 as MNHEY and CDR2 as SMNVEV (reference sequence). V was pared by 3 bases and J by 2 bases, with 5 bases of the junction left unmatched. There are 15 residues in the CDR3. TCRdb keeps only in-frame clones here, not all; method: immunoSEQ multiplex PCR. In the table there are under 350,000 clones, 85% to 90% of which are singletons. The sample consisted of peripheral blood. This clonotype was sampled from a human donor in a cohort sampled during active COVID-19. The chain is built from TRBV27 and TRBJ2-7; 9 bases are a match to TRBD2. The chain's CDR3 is CASSLSAGGTYEQYF. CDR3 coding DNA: TGTGCCAGCAGTTTGTCAGCGGGAGGAACCTACGAGCAGTACTTC.